The present TCR beta chain was sequenced within a study of regulatory T cells in long-lasting Graves disease. Time point denoted: newly diagnosed GD, antithyroid drugs for less than 3 months. RNA extracted from PBMCs served as the sequencing template. This CDR3 has 17 residues. V was pared by 5 bases and J by 6 bases, with 11 bases of the junction left unmatched. Germline V lookup: CDR1 SGHVS, CDR2 FNYEAQ. With iRepertoire HTBI primers and Arm-PCR of CDR3 regions, TCR beta libraries were built. TCRdb used MiXCR to reprocess the multiplex PCR reads, holding one entry per CDR3 protein. Of under 700,000 distinct CDR3 sequences in the sample, about 16% were seen once. This same sample was also taken into another study, of T cells in Graves' hyperthyroidism and ophthalmopathy.

The V call is TRBV7-6, the J call TRBJ1-4, with 11 bases lining up with TRBD1. This clonotype was sampled from a woman aged 35-65 years with Graves disease. The input for sequencing was peripheral blood mononuclear cells (PBMCs), taken at new diagnosis, from a patient treated with antithyroid drugs. The chain's CDR3 is CASSPSRTGGGDEKLFF. The CDR3 nucleotides are TGTGCCAGCAGCCCTTCGAGGACAGGGGGCGGGGATGAAAAACTGTTTTTT.